The source of this TCR beta chain is a study of CD8 T cells in Susac syndrome. V was shortened by 5 bases and J by 3 bases, with 10 bases between the two germline ends. Germline V gives CDR1 MDHEN, CDR2 SYDVKM. The length of the CDR3 is 13 residues. The CD8+ and CD4+ T cells were isolated magnetically using a negative isolation approach, whereas the TEMRA cells were enriched by FACS. The table lists this clonotype with a count of one. Random-hexamer reverse transcription was applied to about 0.45 to 1 ug RNA. Amplification of TCR beta CDR3 across 54 Vbeta and 13 Jbeta was performed with immunoSEQ multiplex PCR. TCRdb re-analysed the immunoSEQ multiplex PCR reads in MiXCR, keeping a single row per CDR3 protein. The sample lists fewer than 100,000 distinct CDR3 sequences; 90% to 95% were seen once.

The material sequenced was CD8+ T cells from PBMCs. This sequence was found in a human donor with multiple sclerosis. The rearrangement uses TRBV28 and TRBJ1-2; D remains unclear. CDR3 in DNA: TGTGCCAGCAGTCAAACAGACTACTATGGCTACACCTTC. It codes for CASSQTDYYGYTF.